This is a list of T cell receptor beta chains from one sample in a study of Ad26.COV2.S vaccination and SARS-CoV-2 variants. Sequencing used immunoSEQ multiplex PCR; TCRdb keeps in-frame clones, though not all of them. The table shows more than 400,000 clones, with 92% occurring only once. Sequenced here: peripheral blood, sampled in a trial of Ad26.COV2.S vaccine versus placebo. The receptors here all came from a person aged 18 to 59 who received the Ad26.COV2.S COVID-19 vaccine or a placebo. Both conserved end residues are part of each CDR3. Fields, in order: V gene, J gene, D gene, CDR3 length, clone size, CDR3 protein, CDR3 DNA. The D gene is left open where the match is weak. Clone size appears in some rows only: once, few, many, or a class for an expanded clone.

TRBV18	TRBJ1-5	TRBD1	16	-	CASSPATGNSNQPQHF	TGTGCCAGCTCACCCGCGACAGGGAACAGCAATCAGCCCCAGCATTTT
TRBV5-1	TRBJ2-6	-	16	few	CASSATGNPGANVLTF	TGCGCCAGCAGCGCTACAGGGAACCCTGGGGCCAACGTCCTGACTTTC
TRBV9	TRBJ2-1	TRBD2	14	-	CASSGGLPYNEQFF	TGTGCCAGCAGCGGGGGACTACCCTACAATGAGCAGTTCTTC
TRBV28	TRBJ1-2	-	16	-	CASSYGLPAGYYGYTF	TGTGCCAGCAGTTATGGCTTGCCGGCTGGGTACTATGGCTACACCTTC
TRBV10-2	TRBJ2-6	-	15	once	CASSELVSGANVLTF	TGCGCCAGCAGTGAATTAGTCTCTGGGGCCAACGTCCTGACTTTC
TRBV6-5	TRBJ2-1	TRBD2	15	-	CASSYLRGSGNEQFF	TGTGCCAGCAGTTACTTGCGGGGGTCGGGTAATGAGCAGTTCTTC
TRBV6-5	TRBJ1-3	-	14	-	CASSYRSTGNTIYF	TGTGCCAGCAGTTATAGATCCACTGGAAACACCATATATTTT
TRBV18	TRBJ2-4	-	15	-	CASSPQRQERNIQYF	TGTGCCAGCTCACCACAGCGGCAGGAGCGAAACATTCAGTACTTC
TRBV4-3	TRBJ2-7	TRBD1	14	-	CASSPGTGAYEQYF	TGCGCCAGCAGCCCTGGGACAGGCGCCTACGAGCAGTACTTC
TRBV2	TRBJ1-3	-	16	-	CASSAGTTDSGNTIYF	TGTGCCAGCAGCGCCGGGACGACGGATTCTGGAAACACCATATATTTT
TRBV9	TRBJ1-2	-	13	-	CASSVVEEYGYTF	TGTGCCAGCAGCGTAGTAGAAGAATATGGCTACACCTTC
TRBV5-1	TRBJ2-3	TRBD2	17	-	CASSLGLAGGSGDTQYF	TGCGCCAGCAGCTTGGGTCTAGCGGGGGGCTCGGGAGATACGCAGTATTTT
TRBV5-4	TRBJ1-5	-	14	-	CASSLAGAGGPQHF	TGTGCCAGCAGCTTGGCCGGGGCGGGCGGGCCCCAGCATTTT
TRBV9	TRBJ1-6	-	15	-	CASSVEGTANSPLHF	TGTGCCAGCAGCGTAGAGGGGACCGCAAATTCACCCCTCCACTTT
TRBV9	TRBJ2-5	TRBD1	16	-	CASSVFGDRGQETQYF	TGTGCCAGCAGCGTCTTTGGGGACAGGGGGCAAGAGACCCAGTACTTC
TRBV7-2	TRBJ2-5	-	14	-	CASSFRGFQETQYF	TGTGCCAGCAGCTTCAGGGGATTCCAAGAGACCCAGTACTTC
TRBV12-3/TRBV12-4	TRBJ2-7	-	13	-	CASSAPMRYEQYF	TGTGCCAGCAGCGCCCCCATGAGATACGAGCAGTACTTC
TRBV27	TRBJ1-2	-	13	many	CASSPGASYGYTF	TGTGCCAGCAGCCCGGGGGCCAGCTATGGCTACACCTTC
TRBV4-3	TRBJ1-2	-	14	-	CASSREEGSYGYTF	TGCGCCAGCAGCCGGGAAGAGGGCAGCTATGGCTACACCTTC
TRBV7-9	TRBJ2-7	TRBD2	16	-	CASSSQRTAGAPEQYF	TGTGCCAGCAGCTCCCAGAGAACAGCGGGGGCCCCCGAGCAGTACTTC
TRBV6-1	TRBJ2-7	-	15	once	CASSEPRTGTYEQYF	TGTGCCAGCAGTGAACCTCGAACAGGGACCTACGAGCAGTACTTC
TRBV29-1	TRBJ1-1	-	13	-	CSVGVGAVAEAFF	TGCAGCGTTGGGGTGGGGGCGGTTGCTGAAGCTTTCTTT